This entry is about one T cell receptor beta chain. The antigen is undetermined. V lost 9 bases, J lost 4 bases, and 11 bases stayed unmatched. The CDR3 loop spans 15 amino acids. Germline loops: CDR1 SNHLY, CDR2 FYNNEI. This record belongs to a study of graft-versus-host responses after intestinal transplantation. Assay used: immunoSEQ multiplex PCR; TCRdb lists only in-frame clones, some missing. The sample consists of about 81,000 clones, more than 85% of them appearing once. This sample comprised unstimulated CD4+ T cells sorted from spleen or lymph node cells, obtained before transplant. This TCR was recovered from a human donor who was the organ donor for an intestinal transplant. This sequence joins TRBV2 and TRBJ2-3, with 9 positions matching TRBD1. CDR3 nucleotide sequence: TGTGCCAGTCTAAAACAGGGGGCGGTGGCAGATACGCAGTATTTT. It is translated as CASLKQGAVADTQYF.